The sequence of this TCR beta chain was determined in a study of spatial heterogeneity in lung cancer. Study results and limitations: Alpha and beta chain coverage of tumor T cells was estimated at about 7.4% and 14%, respectively. Tumors with more nonsynonymous mutations had more expanded intratumoral alpha and beta TCRs.

This clonotype appeared a few times. Its specificity is unknown. With 6 bases removed from V and 0 bases from J, the gap between germline ends came to 17 bases. This CDR3 has 16 amino acids. The germline V gene has CDR1 DFQATT and CDR2 SNEGSKA (reference sequence). On each TCR cDNA molecule, a unique molecular identifier was present. TCRdb ran MiXCR on the 5' RACE reads and lists one entry per CDR3 protein. The table has 18,000 or so distinct CDR3 sequences, about 6% seen once. Time point denoted: sample taken at primary tumor resection. The study sequenced unsorted whole RNA from tumor, nontumor lung or frozen PBMC.

The chain employs TRBV20-1 and TRBJ2-2; D is perhaps TRBD1 (5 bases). The sample in question was lung tumor tissue, obtained at surgery. The receptor was derived from a female donor with early-stage non-small cell lung cancer. The CDR3 region has the DNA TGCAGTGCCAAGGGGCCGGTCAGAGCGAACACCGGGGAGCTGTTTTTT. Translating it yields CSAKGPVRANTGELFF.